This entry concerns a single T cell receptor beta chain. The data belong to a study of T cells in tuberculosis. Sequenced by immunoSEQ multiplex PCR; TCRdb stores in-frame clones only, minus some. The sample contains 40,000 or so clones, approximately 93% of which appear only once. Time point: new active TB diagnosis, blood taken before or within 7 days of starting treatment. Each patient had positive sputum smear microscopy and/or positive culture. With 1 base removed from V and 7 bases from J, the gap between germline ends came to 13 bases. Germline lookup yields CDR1 LGHNA and CDR2 YSLEER. The CDR3 spans 14 residues.

The sequenced sample was PBMCs, obtained at tuberculosis diagnosis. The TCR was taken from an adult with tuberculosis. The V call is TRBV4-3, the J call TRBJ1-2, with a weak D call TRBD1 (5 bases). CDR3 sequence reads: CASSQGGSPPGYTF. The CDR3 DNA reads as TGCGCCAGCAGCCAAGGGGGCAGCCCCCCTGGCTACACCTTC.